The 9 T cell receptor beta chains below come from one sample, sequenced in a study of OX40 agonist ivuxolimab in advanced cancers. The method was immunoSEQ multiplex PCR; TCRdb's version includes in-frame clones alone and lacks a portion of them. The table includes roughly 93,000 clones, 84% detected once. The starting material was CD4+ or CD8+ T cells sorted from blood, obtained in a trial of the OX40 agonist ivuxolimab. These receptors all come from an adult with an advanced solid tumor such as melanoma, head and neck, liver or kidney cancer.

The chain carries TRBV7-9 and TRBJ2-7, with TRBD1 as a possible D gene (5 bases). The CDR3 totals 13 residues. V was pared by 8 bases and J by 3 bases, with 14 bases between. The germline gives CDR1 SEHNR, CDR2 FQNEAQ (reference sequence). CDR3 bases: TGTGCCAGCCGGGCCAGGGAAGACTACGAGCAGTACTTC. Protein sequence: CASRAREDYEQYF.

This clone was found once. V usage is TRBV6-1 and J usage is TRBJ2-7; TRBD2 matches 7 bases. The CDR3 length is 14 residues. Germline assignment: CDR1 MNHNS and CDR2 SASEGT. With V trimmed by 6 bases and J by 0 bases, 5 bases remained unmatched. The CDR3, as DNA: TGTGCCAGCAGCGCTTCGGGGGGCTCCTACGAGCAGTACTTC. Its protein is CASSASGGSYEQYF.

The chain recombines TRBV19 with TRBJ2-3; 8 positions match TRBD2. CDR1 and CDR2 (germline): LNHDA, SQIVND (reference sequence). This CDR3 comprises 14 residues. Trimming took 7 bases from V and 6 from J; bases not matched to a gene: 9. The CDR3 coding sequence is TGTGCCAGTAAAGTAAGCGGGGGAGGGGATACGCAGTATTTT. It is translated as CASKVSGGGDTQYF. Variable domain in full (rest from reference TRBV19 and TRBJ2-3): DGGITQSPKYLFRKEGQNVTLSCEQNLNHDAMYWYRQDPGQGLRLIYYSQIVNDFQKGDIAEGYSVSREKKESFPLTVTSAQKNPTAFYLCASKVSGGGDTQYFGPGTRLTVL.

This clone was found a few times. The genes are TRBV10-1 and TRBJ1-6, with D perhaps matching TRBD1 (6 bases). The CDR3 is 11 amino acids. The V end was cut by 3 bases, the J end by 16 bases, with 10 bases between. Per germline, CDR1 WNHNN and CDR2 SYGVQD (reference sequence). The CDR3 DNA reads TGCGCCAGCAGTGATCAGGGGAAGCTCCACTTT. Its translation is CASSDQGKLHF.

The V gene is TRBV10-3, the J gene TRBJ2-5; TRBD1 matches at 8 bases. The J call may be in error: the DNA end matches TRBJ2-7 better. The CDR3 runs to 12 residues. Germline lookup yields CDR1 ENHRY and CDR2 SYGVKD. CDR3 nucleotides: TGTGCCACCGGACAGGGCGCGGGCGAGCAGTACTTC. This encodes CATGQGAGEQYF.

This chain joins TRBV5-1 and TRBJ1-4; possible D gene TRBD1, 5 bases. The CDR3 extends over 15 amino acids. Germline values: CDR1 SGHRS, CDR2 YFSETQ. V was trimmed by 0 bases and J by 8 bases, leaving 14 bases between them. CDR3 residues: CASSLALGTVEKLFF. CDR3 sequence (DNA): TGCGCCAGCAGCTTGGCTTTAGGGACCGTGGAAAAACTGTTTTTT.

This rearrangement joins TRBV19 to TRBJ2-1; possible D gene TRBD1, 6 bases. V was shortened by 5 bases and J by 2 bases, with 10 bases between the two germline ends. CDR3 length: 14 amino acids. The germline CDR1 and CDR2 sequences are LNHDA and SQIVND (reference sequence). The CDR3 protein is CASSPDSPYNEQFF. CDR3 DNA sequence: TGTGCCAGTAGTCCGGACAGCCCCTACAATGAGCAGTTCTTC. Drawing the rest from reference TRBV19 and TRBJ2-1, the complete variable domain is DGGITQSPKYLFRKEGQNVTLSCEQNLNHDAMYWYRQDPGQGLRLIYYSQIVNDFQKGDIAEGYSVSREKKESFPLTVTSAQKNPTAFYLCASSPDSPYNEQFFGPGTRLTVL.

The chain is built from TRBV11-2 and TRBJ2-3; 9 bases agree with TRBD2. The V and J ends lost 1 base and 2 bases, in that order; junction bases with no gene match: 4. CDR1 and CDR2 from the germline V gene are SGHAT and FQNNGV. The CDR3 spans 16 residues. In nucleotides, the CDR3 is TGTGCCAGCAGCTTAGTCAGCGGGGGGTCCACAGATACGCAGTATTTT. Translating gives CASSLVSGGSTDTQYF.

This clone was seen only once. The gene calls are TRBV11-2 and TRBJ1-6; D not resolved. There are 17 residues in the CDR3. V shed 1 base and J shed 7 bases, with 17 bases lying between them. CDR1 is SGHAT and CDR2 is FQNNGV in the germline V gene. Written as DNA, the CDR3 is TGTGCCAGCAGCTTAGCGTCGCCCCGGCGCATCAATTCACCCCTCCACTTT. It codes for CASSLASPRRINSPLHF.